This T cell receptor (beta chain) was recovered during a study of graft-versus-host responses after intestinal transplantation. The wider study: Transplants were multivisceral, liver-intestinal, or isolated intestinal.

V was pared by 2 bases and J by 5 bases, with 9 bases between. This CDR3 contains 14 residues. Germline V gene data show CDR1 as MNHEY and CDR2 as SMNVEV (reference sequence). On this clone itself: Its antigen is unknown.

Sequenced by immunoSEQ multiplex PCR; TCRdb stores in-frame clones only, minus some. The sample has about 93,000 clones; about 93% are singletons. The receptor was derived from a human donor who received an intestinal transplant. J is TRBJ2-2 and V is TRBV27; weak D call: TRBD1 (6 bases). Specimen: unstimulated CD8+ T cells sorted from spleen or lymph node cells, collected before intestinal transplant. CDR3 amino acids: CASSLGQTTGELFF. CDR3 nucleotides: TGTGCCAGCAGTTTAGGACAGACAACCGGGGAGCTGTTTTTT.